Below are 25 T cell receptor beta chains sequenced from a single sample in a study of T cell responses to AZD1222 COVID-19 vaccine. Produced via immunoSEQ multiplex PCR; TCRdb's table is partial and in-frame only. The table lists more than 70,000 clones, approximately 90% of them singletons. Sequencing used peripheral blood, obtained on day 0 of AZD1222 vaccination. The receptors here all came from an adult in good health.

The V call is TRBV6-6, the J call TRBJ1-2, with D hard to call. Germline V gene data show CDR1 as MNHNY and CDR2 as SVGAGI (reference sequence). V was cut by 6 bases and J by 7 bases, with 21 bases left in between. This CDR3 is 15 amino acids long. The CDR3 nucleotides are TGTGCCAGCAGCGTCCTAGCCGGGATCCCGGGTGGCTACACCTTC. Protein product: CASSVLAGIPGGYTF.

The gene calls are TRBV7-2 and TRBJ1-5; D is possibly TRBD1 (6 bases). Germline CDR1 is SGHTA and CDR2 is FQGNSA. The CDR3 contains 15 residues. Trimming left V 1 base short and J 6 bases short, with 13 bases between. CDR3 sequence reads: CASSLGSGAPQPQHF. The CDR3 DNA reads as TGTGCCAGCAGCTTAGGATCGGGGGCGCCTCAGCCCCAGCATTTT.

The genes are TRBV3-1 (or the pseudogene TRBV3-2) and TRBJ2-6, with D tentatively TRBD1 (7 bases). The CDR3 length is 17 residues. The V end lost 3 bases, the J end lost 3 bases, and 15 bases lay between the germline ends. CDR1 is LGHDT and CDR2 is YNNKEL in the germline V gene (reference sequence). CDR3 in DNA: TGTGCCAGCAGCCAGACAGGGAGGATTGGTGGGGCCAACGTCCTGACTTTC. This codes for CASSQTGRIGGANVLTF.

V and J are TRBV27 and TRBJ1-6, with a possible D match to TRBD1 (6 bases). CDR1 and CDR2 from the germline V gene are MNHEY and SMNVEV (reference sequence). The CDR3 has 13 residues. Trimming took 4 bases from V and 10 from J, leaving 11 bases between them. The CDR3 bases are TGTGCCAGCAGTTCAGGGGCTTGGTCACCCCTCCACTTT. This gives the protein CASSSGAWSPLHF.

Only a few counts were recorded for this clone. The V gene is TRBV7-2, the J gene TRBJ2-7; D is perhaps TRBD1 or TRBD2 (5 bases each). The CDR3 totals 14 residues. Germline V gene data show CDR1 as SGHTA and CDR2 as FQGNSA. V was trimmed by 1 base and J by 5 bases, leaving 12 bases between them. The CDR3 loop reads CASSLVEGRNEQYF. CDR3 in DNA: TGTGCCAGCAGCTTAGTAGAGGGGCGGAACGAGCAGTACTTC.

Only a few counts were recorded for this clone. The gene calls are TRBV9 and TRBJ1-1, with 9 bases lining up with TRBD1. The germline CDR1 and CDR2 sequences are SGDLS and YYNGEE. The V segment lost 4 bases and the J segment 7 bases; nucleotides outside the gene matches: 8. There are 14 residues in the CDR3. The CDR3 DNA is TGTGCCAGCAGCTCCACAGGGGGCTCGGTTGAAGCTTTCTTT. It yields the protein CASSSTGGSVEAFF. The full variable domain, rest sourced from reference TRBV9 and TRBJ1-1, is DSGVTQTPKHLITATGQRVTLRCSPRSGDLSVYWYQQSLDQGLQFLIQYYNGEERAKGNILERFSAQQFPDLHSELNLSSLELGDSALYFCASSSTGGSVEAFFGQGTRLTVV.

The chain is built from TRBV7-2 and TRBJ1-1, with D hard to call. Per the germline V gene, CDR1 is SGHTA and CDR2 is FQGNSA. The CDR3 consists of 13 residues. Trimming removed 6 bases from V and 4 bases from J, with 12 bases in between. The CDR3 region has the DNA TGTGCCAGCAGTATTACGGTTGGCACTGAAGCTTTCTTT. Translating gives CASSITVGTEAFF.

V is TRBV11-2 and J is TRBJ2-7; D not certain. Trimming took 1 base from V and 6 from J, leaving 7 bases between them. CDR3 length equals 12 residues. Germline V gives CDR1 SGHAT, CDR2 FQNNGV. CDR3 DNA sequence: TGTGCCAGCAGCTTAGGGGGAATCGAGCAGTACTTC. Its translation: CASSLGGIEQYF. The full variable domain, in which reference TRBV11-2 and TRBJ2-7 provide the parts outside the CDR3, is EAGVAQSPRYKIIEKRQSVAFWCNPISGHATLYWYQQILGQGPKLLIQFQNNGVVDDSQLPKDRFSAERLKGVDSTLKIQPAKLEDSAVYLCASSLGGIEQYFGPGTRLTVT.

This chain links TRBV6-2 or TRBV6-3 with TRBJ1-2; D is uncertain. V gave up 3 bases and J gave up 5 bases, with 10 bases separating them. CDR3 size: 13 residues. From germline, CDR1 is MNHEY and CDR2 SVGEGT. CDR3 sequence: CASSYLTGYGYTF. CDR3 nucleotides: TGTGCCAGCAGTTATTTAACGGGGTATGGCTACACCTTC.

The gene calls are TRBV29-1 and TRBJ1-5; no reliable D call. The CDR3 extends over 14 amino acids. The V end lost 7 bases, the J end lost 1 base, and 14 bases lay between the germline ends. The germline V gene has CDR1 SQVTM and CDR2 ANQGSEA. CDR3 nucleotide sequence: TGCAGCGCCCGTATCGAAGGGAGCAATCAGCCCCAGCATTTT. Amino acid sequence: CSARIEGSNQPQHF. The variable domain in full, completed from reference TRBV29-1 and TRBJ1-5, reads SAVISQKPSRDICQRGTSLTIQCQVDSQVTMMFWYRQQPGQSLTLIATANQGSEATYESGFVIDKFPISRPNLTFSTLTVSNMSPEDSSIYLCSARIEGSNQPQHFGDGTRLSIL.

The chain is built from TRBV10-3 and TRBJ1-1; weak D call: TRBD1 (6 bases). Trimming stripped 8 bases from V and 3 bases from J, with 10 bases between. The length of the CDR3 is 12 residues. The V gene's germline CDR1 is ENHRY and CDR2 SYGVKD. The CDR3 reads CAIGGRDTEAFF. In nucleotides, the CDR3 is TGTGCCATCGGGGGGCGTGACACTGAAGCTTTCTTT.

This chain connects TRBV3-1 (or the pseudogene TRBV3-2) to TRBJ2-3, with TRBD2 matching 9 bases. Germline V gene lookup returns CDR1 LGHDT and CDR2 YNNKEL (reference sequence). The CDR3 loop spans 17 amino acids. The V gene end was trimmed by 1 base and the J gene end by 0 bases; junction bases not matched to a gene: 5. The CDR3: CASSQAYLAGSTDTQYF. CDR3 in DNA: TGTGCCAGCAGCCAAGCGTACCTAGCGGGAAGCACAGATACGCAGTATTTT.

The V call is TRBV19, the J call TRBJ2-1, with 9 bases lining up with TRBD2. Germline loops: CDR1 LNHDA, CDR2 SQIVND (reference sequence). With 6 bases clipped from V and 5 bases from J, the junction kept 23 bases outside the gene matches. The CDR3 has 20 amino acids. Here the CDR3 reads CASRPSGLVAGVRSDNEQFF. Here the CDR3 DNA reads TGTGCCAGTAGACCTTCCGGACTGGTAGCGGGAGTTCGTAGCGACAATGAGCAGTTCTTC. Full variable domain (remainder filled in from reference TRBV19 and TRBJ2-1): DGGITQSPKYLFRKEGQNVTLSCEQNLNHDAMYWYRQDPGQGLRLIYYSQIVNDFQKGDIAEGYSVSREKKESFPLTVTSAQKNPTAFYLCASRPSGLVAGVRSDNEQFFGPGTRLTVL.

This CDR3 reads CASSHPLGTGGERNTIYF. Written as DNA, the CDR3 is TGCGCCAGCAGCCATCCTTTAGGGACAGGGGGCGAAAGAAACACCATATATTTT. The chain combines TRBV4-1 with TRBJ1-3; TRBD1 matches at 12 bases. Trimming took 3 bases from V and 5 from J; bases not matched to a gene: 11. This CDR3 contains 18 residues. Germline values: CDR1 MGHRA, CDR2 YSYEKL.

The rearrangement joins TRBV6-5 to TRBJ1-3; D gene ambiguous. Trimming took off 2 bases at V and 0 bases at J, with 11 bases between the two ends. Germline V CDR1 and CDR2: MNHEY, SVGAGI. The CDR3 is 16 amino acids. The CDR3 region is CASSYGGLLSGNTIYF. The CDR3 DNA is TGTGCCAGCAGTTACGGTGGGCTCCTCTCTGGAAACACCATATATTTT.

The rearrangement links TRBV10-3 to TRBJ2-1; D remains unclear. The CDR3 loop spans 13 amino acids. The germline V gene has CDR1 ENHRY and CDR2 SYGVKD. Trimming took 4 bases from V and 1 from J, leaving 5 bases between them. The CDR3 DNA reads as TGTGCCATCAGTGCGCGGTCCTACAATGAGCAGTTCTTC. The encoded protein is CAISARSYNEQFF.

The V and J genes are TRBV18 and TRBJ1-6; TRBD1 matches at 7 bases. The V segment lost 4 bases and the J segment 8 bases; nucleotides outside the gene matches: 5. CDR3 length: 14 amino acids. Germline values: CDR1 KGHSH, CDR2 LQKENI. The CDR3 sequence is CASSQTGVDSPLHF. The CDR3 coding sequence is TGTGCCAGCTCACAAACAGGGGTAGATTCACCCCTCCACTTT.

On this clone itself: The same CDR3 can be traced to other DNA sequences in this sample. V is TRBV18 and J is TRBJ2-7; 7 positions match TRBD1. V shed 6 bases and J 2 bases; nucleotides not matched to a gene: 4. Germline CDR1 is KGHSH and CDR2 is LQKENI. The CDR3 spans 13 residues. DNA of the CDR3: TGTGCCAGCTCGCCCACAGGGGCCTACGAGCAGTACTTC. It is translated as CASSPTGAYEQYF.

The V call is TRBV3-1 (or the pseudogene TRBV3-2), the J call TRBJ1-2; D is ambiguous. CDR3 size: 15 residues. The V end was cut by 3 bases, the J end by 0 bases, with 11 bases between. From germline, CDR1 is LGHDT and CDR2 YNNKEL (reference sequence). DNA for the CDR3: TGTGCCAGCAGCCATCAGGCGCTCTCTAACTATGGCTACACCTTC. Its protein is CASSHQALSNYGYTF.

Note on this clone: Other DNA sequences within the sample encode an identical CDR3. V gene TRBV12-5 combines with J gene TRBJ2-1, with TRBD2 as a possible D gene (5 bases). Germline-derived CDR1 and CDR2 are LGHNT and FRNRAP. This CDR3 is built from 12 residues. Trimming left V 2 bases short and J 7 bases short, with 6 bases between. Here the CDR3 DNA reads TGTGCTAGTGGTTTGTGGACTAATGAGCAGTTCTTC. Translation gives CASGLWTNEQFF.

The V gene is TRBV6-5, the J gene TRBJ2-7; D is unclear. Germline V CDR1 and CDR2: MNHEY, SVGAGI. V lost 2 bases and J 0 bases, leaving 8 bases between the germline ends. CDR3 length: 14 amino acids. The DNA of the CDR3 is TGTGCCAGCAGTTACGAGCGTTCCTCCTACGAGCAGTACTTC. It is translated as CASSYERSSYEQYF.

This clone was observed a handful of times. The chain uses TRBV4-3 and TRBJ2-1; 7 bases map to TRBD1. The V segment lost 0 bases and the J segment 6 bases; nucleotides outside the gene matches: 5. The CDR3 totals 15 residues. Germline loops: CDR1 LGHNA, CDR2 YSLEER. In DNA form, the CDR3 reads TGCGCCAGCAGCCAAGATAGGAACAGGGGCAATGAGCAGTTCTTC. It encodes CASSQDRNRGNEQFF.

This chain joins TRBV18 and TRBJ1-6, with 7 positions matching TRBD1. V lost 2 bases, J lost 8 bases, and 3 bases stayed unmatched. The CDR3 is made up of 14 amino acids. The V gene's germline CDR1 is KGHSH and CDR2 LQKENI. The CDR3 DNA follows: TGTGCCAGCTCACCAGGAACAGGGGATTCACCCCTCCACTTT. It encodes CASSPGTGDSPLHF. Drawing the rest from reference TRBV18 and TRBJ1-6, the complete variable domain is NAGVMQNPRHLVRRRGQEARLRCSPMKGHSHVYWYRQLPEEGLKFMVYLQKENIIDESGMPKERFSAEFPKEGPSILRIQQVVRGDSAAYFCASSPGTGDSPLHFGNGTRLTVT.

The CDR3 loop reads CSVGGQGGYNEQFF. The CDR3 bases are TGCAGCGTCGGGGGACAGGGGGGTTACAATGAGCAGTTCTTC. V is TRBV29-1 and J is TRBJ2-1; 11 bases fit TRBD1. This CDR3 is built from 14 residues. Unmatched junction bases numbered 5, after V lost 6 bases and J lost 4 bases. Germline CDR1 is SQVTM and CDR2 is ANQGSEA.

The rearrangement joins TRBV4-2 to TRBJ1-1; D is possibly TRBD1 (5 bases). CDR1 is LGHNA, CDR2 YNFKEQ, per germline. CDR3 length: 16 residues. Trimming removed 7 bases at V and 1 base at J, with 19 bases between. CDR3 amino acids: CASNPGLRTRNTEAFF. The CDR3 DNA reads as TGTGCCAGCAACCCGGGACTCAGGACCAGGAACACTGAAGCTTTCTTT.